Reported below is one T cell receptor beta chain. Its antigen is not known. This sample is part of a study of cytomegalovirus exposure and HLA in healthy donors. General study points: The investigators catalogued some 150 TCR beta chains as cytomegalovirus-associated. Subsequent analysis found a tendency for first-cohort TCR clusters to co-occur within the 120 or so validation repertoires.

Sequencing used immunoSEQ multiplex PCR; TCRdb keeps in-frame clones, though not all of them. The data contain tens of thousands of clones, more than 80% of them singletons. The CDR3 has 16 amino acids. Germline V gives CDR1 MGHDK, CDR2 SYGVNS. V lost 2 bases and J lost 0; bases outside the gene matches: 4. V usage is TRBV25-1 and J usage is TRBJ2-1; TRBD2 aligns across 7 bases. The origin of this receptor is a woman aged 18-29 years in good health and CMV-seronegative. Sequenced material: PBMCs. The CDR3 DNA sequence: TGTGCCAGCAGTGAACCCGGGACTAACTCCTACAATGAGCAGTTCTTC. It encodes CASSEPGTNSYNEQFF.